This T cell receptor (beta chain) came from a study of T cells in Graves' hyperthyroidism and ophthalmopathy. The germline gives CDR1 SQVTM, CDR2 ANQGSEA. The CDR3 totals 13 residues. V was trimmed by 0 bases and J by 6 bases, leaving 8 bases between them. This clonotype turned up a few times. Its antigen is as yet unknown. Using RNA transcripts as the source, TCR beta CDR3 regions were amplified. HTBI primers were employed in a first-round RT-PCR of the TCR CDR3. TCRdb ran MiXCR on the multiplex PCR reads and lists one entry per CDR3 protein. Of 250,000 to 300,000 distinct CDR3 sequences listed, about a sixth are singletons. Broader study findings: Median prediction lead before ophthalmopathy onset was 5 to 7 months with the model.

Ophthalmopathy cases scored 3 or more on the Clinical Activity Score and 4 or more on NOSPECS grade, with duration below 3 months. The sequenced sample consisted of blood. The rearrangement uses TRBV29-1 and TRBJ1-4; D unresolved. This receptor was obtained from a woman aged 55-69 years with Graves' ophthalmopathy. The CDR3 protein is CSVEDPTDEKLFF. For the CDR3, the DNA is TGCAGCGTTGAAGATCCGACTGATGAAAAACTGTTTTTT.